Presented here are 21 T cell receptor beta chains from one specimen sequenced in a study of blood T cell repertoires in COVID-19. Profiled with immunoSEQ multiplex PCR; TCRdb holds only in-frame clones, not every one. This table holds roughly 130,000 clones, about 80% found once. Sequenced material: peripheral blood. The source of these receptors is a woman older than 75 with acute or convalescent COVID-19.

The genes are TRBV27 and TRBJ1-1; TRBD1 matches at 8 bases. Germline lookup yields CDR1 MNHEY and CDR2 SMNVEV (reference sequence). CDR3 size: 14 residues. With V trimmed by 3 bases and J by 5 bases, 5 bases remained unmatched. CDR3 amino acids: CASSFTGGGTEAFF. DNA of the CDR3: TGTGCCAGCAGTTTCACAGGGGGAGGTACTGAAGCTTTCTTT.

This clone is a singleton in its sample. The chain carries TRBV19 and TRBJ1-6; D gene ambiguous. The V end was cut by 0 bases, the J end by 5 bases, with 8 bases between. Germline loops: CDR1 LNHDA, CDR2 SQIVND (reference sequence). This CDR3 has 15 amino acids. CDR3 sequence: CASSIDPGDNSPLHF. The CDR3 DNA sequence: TGTGCCAGTAGTATAGACCCCGGAGATAATTCACCCCTCCACTTT.

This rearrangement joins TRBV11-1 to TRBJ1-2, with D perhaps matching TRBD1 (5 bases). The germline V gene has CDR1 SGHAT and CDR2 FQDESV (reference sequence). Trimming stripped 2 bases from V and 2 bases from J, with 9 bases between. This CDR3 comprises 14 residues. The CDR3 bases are TGTGCCAGCAGCTTACGACCAGGGAACTATGGCTACACCTTC. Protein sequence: CASSLRPGNYGYTF. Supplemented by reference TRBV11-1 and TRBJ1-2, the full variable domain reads EAEVAQSPRYKITEKSQAVAFWCDPISGHATLYWYRQILGQGPELLVQFQDESVVDDSQLPKDRFSAERLKGVDSTLKIQPAELGDSAMYLCASSLRPGNYGYTFGSGTRLTVV.

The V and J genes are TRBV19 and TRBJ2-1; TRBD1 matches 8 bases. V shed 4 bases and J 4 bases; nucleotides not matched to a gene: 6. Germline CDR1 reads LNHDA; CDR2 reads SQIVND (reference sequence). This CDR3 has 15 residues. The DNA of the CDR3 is TGTGCCAGTAGTAGCGGACAGGGCTTGTACAATGAGCAGTTCTTC. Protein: CASSSGQGLYNEQFF.

This chain's CDR3 is CASSYSGGAASDTQYF. The CDR3 bases are TGTGCCAGCAGTTACTCAGGGGGGGCGGCTTCAGATACGCAGTATTTT. The rearrangement links TRBV6-2 or TRBV6-3 to TRBJ2-3; D might be TRBD2 (7 bases). Trimming stripped 0 bases from V and 4 bases from J, with 14 bases between. The CDR3 has 16 amino acids. Looked up from germline, CDR1 is MNHEY and CDR2 is SVGEGT.

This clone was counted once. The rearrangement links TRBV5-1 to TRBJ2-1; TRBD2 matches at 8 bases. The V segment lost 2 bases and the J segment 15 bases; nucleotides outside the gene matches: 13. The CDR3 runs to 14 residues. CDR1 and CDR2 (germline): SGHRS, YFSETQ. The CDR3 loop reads CASSLSGGLRPWFF. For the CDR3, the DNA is TGCGCCAGCAGCTTAAGCGGGGGCCTCCGACCTTGGTTCTTC.

The CDR3 reads CASVYRGQETQYF. In DNA form, the CDR3 reads TGTGCCAGCGTTTACAGGGGTCAAGAGACCCAGTACTTC. The chain joins TRBV2 to TRBJ2-5; TRBD1 agrees at 7 bases. The CDR3 sequence is 13 residues long. V was clipped by 8 bases and J by 2 bases; unmatched bases: 5. Germline CDR1 SNHLY, CDR2 FYNNEI.

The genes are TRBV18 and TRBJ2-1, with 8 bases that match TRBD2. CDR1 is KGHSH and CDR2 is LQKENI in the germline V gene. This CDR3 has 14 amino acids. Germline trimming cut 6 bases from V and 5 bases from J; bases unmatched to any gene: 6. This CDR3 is CASSKSGGDNEQFF. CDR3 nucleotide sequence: TGTGCCAGCTCGAAAAGCGGGGGAGACAATGAGCAGTTCTTC.

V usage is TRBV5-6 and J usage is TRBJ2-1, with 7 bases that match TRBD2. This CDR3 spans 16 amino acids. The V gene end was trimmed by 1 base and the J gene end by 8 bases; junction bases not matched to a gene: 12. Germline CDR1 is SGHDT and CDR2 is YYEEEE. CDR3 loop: CASSLSRKGLRDEQFF. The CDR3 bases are TGTGCCAGCAGCTTGTCCAGGAAGGGACTAAGGGATGAGCAGTTCTTC.

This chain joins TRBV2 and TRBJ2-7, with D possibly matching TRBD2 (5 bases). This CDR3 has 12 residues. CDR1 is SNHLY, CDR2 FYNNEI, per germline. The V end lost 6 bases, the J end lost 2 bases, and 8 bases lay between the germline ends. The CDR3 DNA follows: TGTGCCAGCAGAGCCGGGGCCTACGAGCAGTACTTC. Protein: CASRAGAYEQYF.

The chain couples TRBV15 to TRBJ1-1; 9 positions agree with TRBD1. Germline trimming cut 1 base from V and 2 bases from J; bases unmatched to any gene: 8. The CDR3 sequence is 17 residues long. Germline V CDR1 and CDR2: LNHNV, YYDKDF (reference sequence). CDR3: CATSRAPRQGGNTEAFF. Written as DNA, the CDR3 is TGTGCCACCAGCAGAGCCCCCCGACAGGGGGGAAACACTGAAGCTTTCTTT.

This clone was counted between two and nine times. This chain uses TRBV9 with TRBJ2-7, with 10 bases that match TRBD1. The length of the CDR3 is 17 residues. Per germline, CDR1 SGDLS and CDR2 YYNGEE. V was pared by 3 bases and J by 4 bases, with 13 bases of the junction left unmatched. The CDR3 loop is CASSEGDRGYRGYEQYF. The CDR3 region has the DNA TGTGCCAGCAGCGAGGGGGACAGGGGCTATAGAGGTTACGAGCAGTACTTC. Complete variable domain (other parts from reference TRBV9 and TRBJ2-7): DSGVTQTPKHLITATGQRVTLRCSPRSGDLSVYWYQQSLDQGLQFLIQYYNGEERAKGNILERFSAQQFPDLHSELNLSSLELGDSALYFCASSEGDRGYRGYEQYFGPGTRLTVT.

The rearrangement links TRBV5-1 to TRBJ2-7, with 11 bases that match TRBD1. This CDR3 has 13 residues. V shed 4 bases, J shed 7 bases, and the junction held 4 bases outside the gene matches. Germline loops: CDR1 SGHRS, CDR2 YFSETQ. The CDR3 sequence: CASSLGTGGEQYF. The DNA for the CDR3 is TGCGCCAGCAGCCTGGGGACAGGGGGTGAGCAGTACTTC. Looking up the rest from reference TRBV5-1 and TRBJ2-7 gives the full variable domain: KAGVTQTPRYLIKTRGQQVTLSCSPISGHRSVSWYQQTPGQGLQFLFEYFSETQRNKGNFPGRFSGRQFSNSRSEMNVSTLELGDSALYLCASSLGTGGEQYFGPGTRLTVT.

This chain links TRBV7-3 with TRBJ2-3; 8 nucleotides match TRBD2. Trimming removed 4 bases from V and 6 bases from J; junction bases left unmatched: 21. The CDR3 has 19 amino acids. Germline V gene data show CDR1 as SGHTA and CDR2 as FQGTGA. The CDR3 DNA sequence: TGTGCCAGCAGCTCCCTGGGGACGCCCTTGCGGGGGGCGTGGGATACGCAGTATTTT. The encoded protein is CASSSLGTPLRGAWDTQYF.

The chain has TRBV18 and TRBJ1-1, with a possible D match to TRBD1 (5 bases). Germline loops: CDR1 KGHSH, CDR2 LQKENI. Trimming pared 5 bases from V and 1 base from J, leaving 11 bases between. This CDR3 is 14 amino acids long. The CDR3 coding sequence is TGTGCCAGCTCAGGCGACAGACAGAACACTGAAGCTTTCTTT. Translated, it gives CASSGDRQNTEAFF.

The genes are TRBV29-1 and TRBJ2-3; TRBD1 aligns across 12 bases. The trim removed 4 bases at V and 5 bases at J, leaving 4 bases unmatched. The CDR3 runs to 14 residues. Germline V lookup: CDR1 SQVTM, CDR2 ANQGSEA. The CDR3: CSVAGTGGRDTQYF. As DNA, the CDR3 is TGCAGCGTTGCCGGGACAGGGGGCAGAGATACGCAGTATTTT.

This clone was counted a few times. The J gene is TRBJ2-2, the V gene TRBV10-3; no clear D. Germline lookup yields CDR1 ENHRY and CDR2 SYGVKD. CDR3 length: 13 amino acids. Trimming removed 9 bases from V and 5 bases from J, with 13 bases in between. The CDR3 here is CAISALVTGELFF. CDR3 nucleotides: TGTGCCATTTCCGCTCTAGTAACCGGGGAGCTGTTTTTT.

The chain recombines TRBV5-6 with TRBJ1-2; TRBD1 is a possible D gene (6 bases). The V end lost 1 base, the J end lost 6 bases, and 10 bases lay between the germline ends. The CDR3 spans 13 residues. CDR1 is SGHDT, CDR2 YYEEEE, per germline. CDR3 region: CASSLREGDGYTF. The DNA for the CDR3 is TGTGCCAGCAGCTTGAGGGAGGGGGATGGCTACACCTTC.

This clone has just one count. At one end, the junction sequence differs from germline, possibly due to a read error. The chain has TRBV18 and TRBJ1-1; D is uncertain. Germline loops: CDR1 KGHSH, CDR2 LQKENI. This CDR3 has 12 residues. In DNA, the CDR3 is TGTGCCAGCTCACCAAAGAACCACGTTGAGATCTTT. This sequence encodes CASSPKNHVEIF.

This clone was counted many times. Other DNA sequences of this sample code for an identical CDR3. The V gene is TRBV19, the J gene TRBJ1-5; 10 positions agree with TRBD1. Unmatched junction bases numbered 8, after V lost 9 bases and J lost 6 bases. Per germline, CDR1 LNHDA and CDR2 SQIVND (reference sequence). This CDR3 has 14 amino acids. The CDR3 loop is CASWDRGMGQPQHF. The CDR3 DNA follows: TGTGCCAGCTGGGACAGGGGAATGGGTCAGCCCCAGCATTTT.

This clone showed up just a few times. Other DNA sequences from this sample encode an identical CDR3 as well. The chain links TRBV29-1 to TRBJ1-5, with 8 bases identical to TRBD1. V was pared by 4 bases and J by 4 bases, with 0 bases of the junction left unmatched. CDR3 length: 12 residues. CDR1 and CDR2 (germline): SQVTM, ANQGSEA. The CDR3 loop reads CSVGTGNQPQHF. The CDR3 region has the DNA TGCAGCGTTGGGACAGGGAATCAGCCCCAGCATTTT.